This T cell receptor beta chain was documented in a study of OX40 agonist ivuxolimab in advanced cancers. V trimming: 7 bases; J trimming: 3 bases; junction bases outside the gene matches: 5. This CDR3 region has 13 residues. Germline lookup yields CDR1 MNHNS and CDR2 SASEGT. With regard to this clone: The antigen remains undetermined.

General study findings and limits: On average, CD8+ T cells showed a greater number of expanded clones than CD4+.

Assay used: immunoSEQ multiplex PCR; TCRdb lists only in-frame clones, some missing. The sample gives roughly 55,000 clones, 70% to 90% of which show up once; 12% is in the top ten. The chain recombines TRBV6-1 with TRBJ2-7; TRBD1 matches at 8 bases. This clonotype originated in an adult with an advanced solid tumor such as melanoma, head and neck, liver or kidney cancer. The sample here was CD4+ or CD8+ T cells sorted from blood, taken in a trial of the OX40 agonist ivuxolimab. The DNA of the CDR3 is TGTGCCAGCATTGGACAGGGCAACTACGAGCAGTACTTC. Translation: CASIGQGNYEQYF.